Listed below are T cell receptor beta chains from one sample, sequenced in a study of pediatric ulcerative colitis. TCRdb's table, derived via immunoSEQ multiplex PCR, lists solely in-frame clones and lacks some. The data hold over 45,000 clones, with 78% observed a single time. Sequencing was done on a sample of gut tissue. Receptors were obtained from a girl between 5 and 17 years old with moderate ulcerative colitis. Each CDR3 is given with its conserved first and last residue. Each record gives: D gene, J gene, V gene, clone size, CDR3 DNA, CDR3 protein. A D gene is named only where the DNA matches it firmly. Clone size is shown for a subset of rows, as once, few, many or a class of expanded clone.

D gene: TRBD2
J gene: TRBJ2-7
V gene: TRBV23-1
clone size: NA
CDR3 DNA: TGCGCCAGCAGTCACCCAGCGGGAGGGACATATGAGCAGTACTTC
CDR3 protein: CASSHPAGGTYEQYF

D gene: NA
J gene: TRBJ1-2
V gene: TRBV15
clone size: NA
CDR3 DNA: TGTGCCACCAGCAGAGATCAGGCAGGTGACTATGGCTACACCTTC
CDR3 protein: CATSRDQAGDYGYTF

D gene: NA
J gene: TRBJ1-2
V gene: TRBV5-6
clone size: NA
CDR3 DNA: TGTGCCAGCAGCGCGGGAGTAACTAACTATGGCTACACCTTC
CDR3 protein: CASSAGVTNYGYTF

D gene: NA
J gene: TRBJ2-5
V gene: TRBV6-7
clone size: NA
CDR3 DNA: TGTGCCAGCAGTGGAGAGGCTACGGCAGGGGCCGTCGAGACCCAGTACTTC
CDR3 protein: CASSGEATAGAVETQYF

D gene: NA
J gene: TRBJ1-5
V gene: TRBV6-1
clone size: NA
CDR3 DNA: TGTGCCAGCAGGGAGAGGGCCAGTAGGAATCAGCCCCAGCATTTT
CDR3 protein: CASRERASRNQPQHF

D gene: TRBD1
J gene: TRBJ1-2
V gene: TRBV7-9
clone size: few
CDR3 DNA: TGTGCCAGCAGTCGGACAGGGGCCGATGGCTACACCTTC
CDR3 protein: CASSRTGADGYTF

D gene: NA
J gene: TRBJ1-1
V gene: TRBV6-5
clone size: NA
CDR3 DNA: TGTGCCAGCAGTTACACGGAGGCGAACACTGAAGCTTTCTTT
CDR3 protein: CASSYTEANTEAFF

D gene: TRBD1
J gene: TRBJ1-2
V gene: TRBV7-9
clone size: NA
CDR3 DNA: TGTGCCAGCAGAGGGACAGGGATTGGGGACTATGGCTACACCTTC
CDR3 protein: CASRGTGIGDYGYTF

D gene: NA
J gene: TRBJ1-2
V gene: TRBV18
clone size: NA
CDR3 DNA: TGTGCCAGCTCACCCCCTGGTGATTGGGGGGAGAGAAACTATGGCTACACCTTC
CDR3 protein: CASSPPGDWGERNYGYTF

D gene: NA
J gene: TRBJ2-7
V gene: TRBV5-6
clone size: NA
CDR3 DNA: TGTGCCAGCAGCCTGCGACAGTCCTACGAGCAGTACTTC
CDR3 protein: CASSLRQSYEQYF

D gene: TRBD2
J gene: TRBJ2-5
V gene: TRBV10-3
clone size: NA
CDR3 DNA: TGTGCCATCAGTGACCCCGGGAGGCCGGAAGAGACCCAGTACTTC
CDR3 protein: CAISDPGRPEETQYF

D gene: TRBD1
J gene: TRBJ2-3
V gene: TRBV6-4
clone size: NA
CDR3 DNA: TGTGCCAGCAGTGAGACAGGGGCCCCAGATACGCAGTATTTT
CDR3 protein: CASSETGAPDTQYF

D gene: NA
J gene: TRBJ1-1
V gene: TRBV7-2
clone size: few
CDR3 DNA: TGTGCCAGCAGCTTTGAGGTTTTCACTGAAGCTTTCTTT
CDR3 protein: CASSFEVFTEAFF

D gene: NA
J gene: TRBJ2-1
V gene: TRBV4-2
clone size: once
CDR3 DNA: TGTGCCAGCAGCCAAGACATCGGACGGAGCTCCTACAATGAGCAGTTCTTC
CDR3 protein: CASSQDIGRSSYNEQFF

D gene: NA
J gene: TRBJ2-1
V gene: TRBV6-5
clone size: NA
CDR3 DNA: TGTGCCAGCAGTCCACGACTCCTCTACAATGAGCAGTTCTTC
CDR3 protein: CASSPRLLYNEQFF

D gene: NA
J gene: TRBJ1-5
V gene: TRBV28
clone size: few
CDR3 DNA: TGTGCCAGCACACGCACAGGACAGCCCCAGCATTTT
CDR3 protein: CASTRTGQPQHF

D gene: NA
J gene: TRBJ1-3
V gene: TRBV6-1
clone size: few
CDR3 DNA: TGTGCCAGCAGTGAAAGGTCTGGAAACACCATATATTTT
CDR3 protein: CASSERSGNTIYF

D gene: TRBD2
J gene: TRBJ2-5
V gene: TRBV28
clone size: NA
CDR3 DNA: TGTGCCAGCAGTTTCAATCCGGGACTAGCGGGGGTCCAAGAGACCCAGTACTTC
CDR3 protein: CASSFNPGLAGVQETQYF

D gene: TRBD1
J gene: TRBJ1-3
V gene: TRBV11-2
clone size: NA
CDR3 DNA: TGTGCCAGCAGCTTAGAACAGGGGTCTGGAAACACCATATATTTT
CDR3 protein: CASSLEQGSGNTIYF

D gene: NA
J gene: TRBJ1-2
V gene: TRBV7-2
clone size: once
CDR3 DNA: TGTGCCAGCAGCTTAATCTCCCAGGGGTATGGCTACACCTTC
CDR3 protein: CASSLISQGYGYTF

D gene: NA
J gene: TRBJ2-6
V gene: TRBV5-4
clone size: NA
CDR3 DNA: TGTGCCAGCAGCTTCCCGGGTGGGGGCGCGGGGGCCAACGTCCTGACTTTC
CDR3 protein: CASSFPGGGAGANVLTF

D gene: NA
J gene: TRBJ1-2
V gene: TRBV7-9
clone size: medium-sized
CDR3 DNA: TGTGCCAGCAGCTTATGGCCCGAAGGTGGCTACACCTTC
CDR3 protein: CASSLWPEGGYTF

D gene: NA
J gene: TRBJ2-7
V gene: TRBV5-6
clone size: NA
CDR3 DNA: TGTGCCACCAGAGGACCCCGCGAGTACGAGCAGTACTTC
CDR3 protein: CATRGPREYEQYF

D gene: NA
J gene: TRBJ1-1
V gene: TRBV7-9
clone size: NA
CDR3 DNA: TGTGCCAGCAGCTTAGTTCGCGGCCCGGTGACTGAAGCTTTCTTT
CDR3 protein: CASSLVRGPVTEAFF

D gene: NA
J gene: TRBJ1-1
V gene: TRBV9
clone size: NA
CDR3 DNA: TGTGCCAGCAGCCCCCTTGCAAACCCAAACACTGAAGCTTTCTTT
CDR3 protein: CASSPLANPNTEAFF

D gene: NA
J gene: TRBJ2-2
V gene: TRBV7-7
clone size: NA
CDR3 DNA: TGTGCCAGCAATCCTCTTTCGGGATCCGGGGAGCTGTTTTTT
CDR3 protein: CASNPLSGSGELFF

D gene: NA
J gene: TRBJ1-4
V gene: TRBV19
clone size: NA
CDR3 DNA: TGTGCCAGTAGTCCTCGTGAAAAACTGTTTTTT
CDR3 protein: CASSPREKLFF

D gene: NA
J gene: TRBJ1-4
V gene: TRBV11-1
clone size: NA
CDR3 DNA: TGTGCCAGCAGATACTCTCCGAGGGGCAATGAAAAACTGTTTTTT
CDR3 protein: CASRYSPRGNEKLFF

D gene: NA
J gene: TRBJ2-1
V gene: TRBV5-6
clone size: NA
CDR3 DNA: TGTGCCAGCAGCTACGACCGCCGGTCCCAGTTCTTC
CDR3 protein: CASSYDRRSQFF

D gene: TRBD2
J gene: TRBJ2-5
V gene: TRBV27
clone size: NA
CDR3 DNA: TGTGCCAGCAGTCCACTATTTGTCCCGGGACTAGCGGGAGTGGTAGGGACCCAGTACTTC
CDR3 protein: CASSPLFVPGLAGVVGTQYF

D gene: NA
J gene: TRBJ1-1
V gene: TRBV7-9
clone size: NA
CDR3 DNA: TGTGCCAGCAGCCCCGAGCTTAACACTGAAGCTTTCTTT
CDR3 protein: CASSPELNTEAFF

D gene: NA
J gene: TRBJ1-1
V gene: TRBV30
clone size: NA
CDR3 DNA: TGTGCCTGGAGTAAAGGGGGAGCACAATCTTTCTTT
CDR3 protein: CAWSKGGAQSFF

D gene: NA
J gene: TRBJ1-2
V gene: TRBV19
clone size: NA
CDR3 DNA: TGTGCCAGTATCCAGAGGGGGGGGAGCTATGGCTACACCTTC
CDR3 protein: CASIQRGGSYGYTF

D gene: NA
J gene: TRBJ2-3
V gene: TRBV4-1
clone size: few
CDR3 DNA: TGCGCCAGCAGCCAAGAAGATACGCAGTATTTT
CDR3 protein: CASSQEDTQYF

D gene: NA
J gene: TRBJ2-1
V gene: TRBV2
clone size: few
CDR3 DNA: TGTGCCAGCAGTGATGTGAGGATTGAGCAGTTCTTC
CDR3 protein: CASSDVRIEQFF

D gene: NA
J gene: TRBJ1-3
V gene: TRBV11-2
clone size: once
CDR3 DNA: TGTGCCAGCAGCCCCACCGACCGTGGTGGTTGGGGAAACACCATATATTTT
CDR3 protein: CASSPTDRGGWGNTIYF

D gene: NA
J gene: TRBJ2-3
V gene: TRBV30
clone size: NA
CDR3 DNA: TGTGCCTGGAGTAGCGGTAGCACAGATACGCAGTATTTT
CDR3 protein: CAWSSGSTDTQYF

D gene: TRBD1
J gene: TRBJ1-2
V gene: TRBV27
clone size: NA
CDR3 DNA: TGTGCCAGCAGTCAACCCGGGACAGGGGGCGGAACGAGGAGTGGCTACACCTTC
CDR3 protein: CASSQPGTGGGTRSGYTF

D gene: NA
J gene: TRBJ1-4
V gene: TRBV7-9
clone size: NA
CDR3 DNA: TGTGCCAGCAGCCCACGAGGAAGCACCCCGGATGAAAAACTGTTTTTT
CDR3 protein: CASSPRGSTPDEKLFF

D gene: NA
J gene: TRBJ2-1
V gene: TRBV5-1
clone size: once
CDR3 DNA: TGCGCCAGCAGCTTGTCGGGGTCCGCCTACAATGAGCAGTTCTTC
CDR3 protein: CASSLSGSAYNEQFF

D gene: TRBD1
J gene: TRBJ1-3
V gene: TRBV19
clone size: once
CDR3 DNA: TGTGCCAGTAGCCCCATCCAGGGGGCCTCTGGAAACACCATATATTTT
CDR3 protein: CASSPIQGASGNTIYF

D gene: NA
J gene: TRBJ2-5
V gene: TRBV29-1
clone size: NA
CDR3 DNA: TGCAGCGTTCGCGGCTACCAAGAGACCCAGTACTTC
CDR3 protein: CSVRGYQETQYF

D gene: NA
J gene: TRBJ1-1
V gene: TRBV5-1
clone size: NA
CDR3 DNA: TGCGCCAGCAGCTTGGGTGGTCCCGAGCATGAAGCTTTCTTT
CDR3 protein: CASSLGGPEHEAFF

D gene: NA
J gene: TRBJ1-5
V gene: TRBV6-1
clone size: NA
CDR3 DNA: TGTGCCAGCAGTTCAGGGACGGGTTCCAATCAGCCCCAGCATTTT
CDR3 protein: CASSSGTGSNQPQHF

D gene: NA
J gene: TRBJ2-4
V gene: TRBV7-2
clone size: NA
CDR3 DNA: TGTGCCAGCAGCGCCGACAGATTTAAAAACATTCAGTACTTC
CDR3 protein: CASSADRFKNIQYF

D gene: TRBD1
J gene: TRBJ1-2
V gene: TRBV18
clone size: few
CDR3 DNA: TGTGCCAGCTCACCCGGACAGGGTTATGGCTACACCTTC
CDR3 protein: CASSPGQGYGYTF

D gene: NA
J gene: TRBJ1-4
V gene: TRBV30
clone size: NA
CDR3 DNA: TGTGCCTGGAGTGTGGCATCGGGTCTGCGTGAAAAACTGTTTTTT
CDR3 protein: CAWSVASGLREKLFF

D gene: NA
J gene: TRBJ2-2
V gene: TRBV2
clone size: few
CDR3 DNA: TGTGCCAGCAGTGATTCCCCGAACACCGGGGAGCTGTTTTTT
CDR3 protein: CASSDSPNTGELFF

D gene: NA
J gene: TRBJ1-1
V gene: TRBV4-2
clone size: once
CDR3 DNA: TGTGCCAGCAGCCGGACCGGGACTAGGACTGAAGCTTTCTTT
CDR3 protein: CASSRTGTRTEAFF

D gene: NA
J gene: TRBJ2-5
V gene: TRBV2
clone size: NA
CDR3 DNA: TGTGCCAGTTTGTTACTCTCTCAAGAGACCCAGTACTTC
CDR3 protein: CASLLLSQETQYF

D gene: TRBD2
J gene: TRBJ2-7
V gene: TRBV10-3
clone size: NA
CDR3 DNA: TGTGCCATCAGTGGGACTAGCGGGAGCTACGAGCAGTACTTC
CDR3 protein: CAISGTSGSYEQYF

D gene: NA
J gene: TRBJ2-1
V gene: TRBV28
clone size: NA
CDR3 DNA: TGTGCCAGCAGTTTTGAACTAGCAGACAATGAGCAGTTCTTC
CDR3 protein: CASSFELADNEQFF

D gene: NA
J gene: TRBJ1-2
V gene: TRBV5-4
clone size: once
CDR3 DNA: TGTGCCAGCACCATCGGTGGGGGGGGGTCGAGCTATGGCTACACCTTC
CDR3 protein: CASTIGGGGSSYGYTF

D gene: NA
J gene: TRBJ1-4
V gene: TRBV30
clone size: NA
CDR3 DNA: TGTGCCTGGAGTGTGCGTGGTGAAAAACTGTTTTTT
CDR3 protein: CAWSVRGEKLFF

D gene: NA
J gene: TRBJ2-7
V gene: TRBV7-9
clone size: NA
CDR3 DNA: TGTGCCAGCGCAGAAACATTCTCCTACGAGCAGTACTTC
CDR3 protein: CASAETFSYEQYF

D gene: NA
J gene: TRBJ2-5
V gene: TRBV25-1
clone size: NA
CDR3 DNA: TGTGCCAGCAGTGATAACGGTATGGGGGGGGTACAGGGTTTCGCCCAGTACTTC
CDR3 protein: CASSDNGMGGVQGFAQYF